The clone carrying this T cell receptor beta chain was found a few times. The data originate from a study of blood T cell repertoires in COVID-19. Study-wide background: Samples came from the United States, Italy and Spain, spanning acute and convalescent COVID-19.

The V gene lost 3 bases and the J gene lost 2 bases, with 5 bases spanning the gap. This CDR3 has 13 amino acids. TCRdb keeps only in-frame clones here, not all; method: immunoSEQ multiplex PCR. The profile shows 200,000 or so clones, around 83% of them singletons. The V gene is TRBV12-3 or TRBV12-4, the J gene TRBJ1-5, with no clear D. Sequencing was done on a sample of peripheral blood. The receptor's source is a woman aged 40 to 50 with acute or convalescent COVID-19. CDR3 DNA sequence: TGTGCCAGCAGTTTGTCCGGCAATCAGCCCCAGCATTTT. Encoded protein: CASSLSGNQPQHF.